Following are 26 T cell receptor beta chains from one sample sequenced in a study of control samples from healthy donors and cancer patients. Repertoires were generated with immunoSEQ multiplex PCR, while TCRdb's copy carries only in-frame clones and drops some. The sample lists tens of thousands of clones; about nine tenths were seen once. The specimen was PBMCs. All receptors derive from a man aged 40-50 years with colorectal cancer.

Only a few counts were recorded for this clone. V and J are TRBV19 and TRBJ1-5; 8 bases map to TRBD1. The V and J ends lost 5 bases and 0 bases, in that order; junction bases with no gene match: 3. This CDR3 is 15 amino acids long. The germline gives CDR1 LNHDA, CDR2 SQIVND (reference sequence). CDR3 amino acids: CASSATGGSNQPQHF. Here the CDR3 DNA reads TGTGCCAGTAGTGCAACAGGGGGTAGCAATCAGCCCCAGCATTTT.

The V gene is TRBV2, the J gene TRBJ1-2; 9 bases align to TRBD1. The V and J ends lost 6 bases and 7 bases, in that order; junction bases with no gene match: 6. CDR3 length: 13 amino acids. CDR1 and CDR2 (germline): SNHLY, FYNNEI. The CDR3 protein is CASSPGQGFGYTF. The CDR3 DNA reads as TGTGCCAGCAGCCCGGGACAGGGATTTGGCTACACCTTC.

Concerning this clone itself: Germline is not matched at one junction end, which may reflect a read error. DNA of the CDR3: TGTGCCAGCAGCTTGGGAGGAACTAGCGGGACCCCCTCAGTTTTT. The encoded protein is CASSLGGTSGTPSVF. The genes are TRBV5-4 and TRBJ2-2; TRBD2 matches at 10 bases. From germline, CDR1 is SGHNT and CDR2 YYREEE (reference sequence). The CDR3 spans 15 residues.

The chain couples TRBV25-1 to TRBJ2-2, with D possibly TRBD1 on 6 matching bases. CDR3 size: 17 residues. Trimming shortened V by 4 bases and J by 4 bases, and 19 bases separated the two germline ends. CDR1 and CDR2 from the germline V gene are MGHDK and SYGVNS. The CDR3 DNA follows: TGTGCCAGCAGTGGGGGGCTTTCGGCAGCCCCCACCGGGGAGCTGTTTTTT. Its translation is CASSGGLSAAPTGELFF.

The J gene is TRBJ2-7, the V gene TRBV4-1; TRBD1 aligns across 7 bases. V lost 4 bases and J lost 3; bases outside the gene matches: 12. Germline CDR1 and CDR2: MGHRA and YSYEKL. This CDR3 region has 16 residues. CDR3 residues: CASSPTPGQAYYEQYF. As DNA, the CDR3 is TGCGCCAGCAGCCCAACCCCCGGACAGGCCTACTACGAGCAGTACTTC.

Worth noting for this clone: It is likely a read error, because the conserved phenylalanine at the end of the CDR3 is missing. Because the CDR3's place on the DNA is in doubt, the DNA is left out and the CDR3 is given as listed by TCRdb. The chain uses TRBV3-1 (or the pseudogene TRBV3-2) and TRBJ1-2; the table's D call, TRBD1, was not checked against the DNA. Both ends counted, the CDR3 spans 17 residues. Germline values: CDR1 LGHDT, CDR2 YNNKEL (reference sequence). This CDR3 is CASSGTYPLPKTYADTS.

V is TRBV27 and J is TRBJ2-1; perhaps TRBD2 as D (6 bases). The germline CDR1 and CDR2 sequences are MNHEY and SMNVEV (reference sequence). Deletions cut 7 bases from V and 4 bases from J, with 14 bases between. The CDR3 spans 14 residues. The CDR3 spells CASKSPSAYNEQFF. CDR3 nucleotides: TGTGCCAGCAAATCCCCTAGCGCGTACAATGAGCAGTTCTTC.

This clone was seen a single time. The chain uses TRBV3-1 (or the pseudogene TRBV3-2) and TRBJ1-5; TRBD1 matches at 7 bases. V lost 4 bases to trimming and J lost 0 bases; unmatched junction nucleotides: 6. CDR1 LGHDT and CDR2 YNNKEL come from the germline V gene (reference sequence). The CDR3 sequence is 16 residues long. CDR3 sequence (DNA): TGTGCCAGCAGCCCTGGGACAGTTTATAGCAATCAGCCCCAGCATTTT. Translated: CASSPGTVYSNQPQHF.

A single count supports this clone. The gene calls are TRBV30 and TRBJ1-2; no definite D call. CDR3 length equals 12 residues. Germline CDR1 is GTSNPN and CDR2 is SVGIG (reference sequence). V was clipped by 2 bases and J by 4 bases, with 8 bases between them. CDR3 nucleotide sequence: TGTGCCTGGAGTAAGCAGCGCTATGGCTACACCTTC. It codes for CAWSKQRYGYTF.

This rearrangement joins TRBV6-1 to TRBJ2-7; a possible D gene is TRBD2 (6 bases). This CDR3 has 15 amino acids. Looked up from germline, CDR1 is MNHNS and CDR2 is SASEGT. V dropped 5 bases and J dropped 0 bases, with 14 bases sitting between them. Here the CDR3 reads CASSSTGDFSYEQYF. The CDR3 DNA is TGTGCCAGCAGTTCAACGGGGGACTTCTCCTACGAGCAGTACTTC.

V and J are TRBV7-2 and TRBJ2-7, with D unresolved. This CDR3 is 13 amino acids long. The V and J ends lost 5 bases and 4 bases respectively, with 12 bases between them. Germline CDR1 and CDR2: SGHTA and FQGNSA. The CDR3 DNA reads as TGTGCCAGCAGCGCCGGCGTCGTGTACGAGCAGTACTTC. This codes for CASSAGVVYEQYF.

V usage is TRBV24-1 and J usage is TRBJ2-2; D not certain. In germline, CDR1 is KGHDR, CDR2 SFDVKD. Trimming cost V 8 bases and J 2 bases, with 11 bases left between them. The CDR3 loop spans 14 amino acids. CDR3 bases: TGTGCCACCACTTCACACCATAACACCGGGGAGCTGTTTTTT. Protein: CATTSHHNTGELFF.

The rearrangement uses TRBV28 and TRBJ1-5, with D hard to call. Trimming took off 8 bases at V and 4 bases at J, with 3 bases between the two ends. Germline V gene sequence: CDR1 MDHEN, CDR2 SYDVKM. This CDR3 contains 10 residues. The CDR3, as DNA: TGTGCCAGCGGAAATCAGCCCCAGCATTTT. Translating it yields CASGNQPQHF.

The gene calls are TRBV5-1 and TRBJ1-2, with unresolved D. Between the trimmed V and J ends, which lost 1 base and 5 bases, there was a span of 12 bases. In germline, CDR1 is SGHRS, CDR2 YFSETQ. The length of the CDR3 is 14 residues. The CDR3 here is CASSLLHMGYGYTF. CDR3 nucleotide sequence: TGCGCCAGCAGCTTGCTACATATGGGGTATGGCTACACCTTC.

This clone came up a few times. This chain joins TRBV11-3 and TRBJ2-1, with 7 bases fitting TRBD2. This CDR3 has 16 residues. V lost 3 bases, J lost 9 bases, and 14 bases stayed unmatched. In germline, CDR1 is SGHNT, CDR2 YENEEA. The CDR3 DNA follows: TGTGCCAGCAGCTTGGGAATCGTGGGAGGGCCGGGTGAGCAGTTCTTC. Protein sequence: CASSLGIVGGPGEQFF.

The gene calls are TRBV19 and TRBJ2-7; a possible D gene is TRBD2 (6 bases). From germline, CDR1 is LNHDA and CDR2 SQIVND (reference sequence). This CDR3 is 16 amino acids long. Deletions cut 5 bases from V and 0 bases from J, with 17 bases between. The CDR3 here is CASSLSAEGPSYEQYF. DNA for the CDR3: TGTGCCAGTAGTCTCTCTGCGGAGGGGCCCTCCTACGAGCAGTACTTC.

The CDR3 region has the DNA TGTGCCAGCAGCTCTCTAGCGGGGGGAAGATACGAGCAGTACTTC. Translation: CASSSLAGGRYEQYF. The rearrangement uses TRBV5-4 and TRBJ2-7, with 11 bases that match TRBD2. The CDR3 totals 15 residues. J gave up 4 bases and V 3 bases, and 6 bases lay outside the gene matches. From germline, CDR1 is SGHNT and CDR2 YYREEE (reference sequence). Full variable domain (rest looked up from reference TRBV5-4 and TRBJ2-7): ETGVTQSPTHLIKTRGQQVTLRCSSQSGHNTVSWYQQALGQGPQFIFQYYREEENGRGNFPPRFSGLQFPNYSSELNVNALELDDSALYLCASSSLAGGRYEQYFGPGTRLTVT.

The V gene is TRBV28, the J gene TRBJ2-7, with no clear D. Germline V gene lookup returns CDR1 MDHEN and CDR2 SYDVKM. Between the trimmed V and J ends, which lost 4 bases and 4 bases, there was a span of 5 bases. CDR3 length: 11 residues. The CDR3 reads CASSWGYEQYF. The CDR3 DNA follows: TGTGCCAGCAGTTGGGGTTACGAGCAGTACTTC.

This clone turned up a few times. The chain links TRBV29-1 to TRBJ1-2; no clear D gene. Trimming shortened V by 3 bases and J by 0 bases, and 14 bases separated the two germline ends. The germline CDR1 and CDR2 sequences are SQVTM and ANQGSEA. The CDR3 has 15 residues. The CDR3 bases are TGCAGCGTTGACGGAAGTGGTACAGCTAACTATGGCTACACCTTC. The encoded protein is CSVDGSGTANYGYTF.

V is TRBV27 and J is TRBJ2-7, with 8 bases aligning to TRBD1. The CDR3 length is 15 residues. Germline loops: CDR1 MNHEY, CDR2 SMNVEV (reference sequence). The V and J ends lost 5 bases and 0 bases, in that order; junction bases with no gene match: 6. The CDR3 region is CASSTTGAPSYEQYF. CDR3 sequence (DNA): TGTGCCAGCAGTACGACAGGGGCCCCCTCCTACGAGCAGTACTTC.

CDR3 DNA sequence: TGTGCCAGCAGTCCGGTGACAGGGAGCCTCTATGGCTACACCTTC. Protein product: CASSPVTGSLYGYTF. The chain uses TRBV27 and TRBJ1-2; 7 bases align to TRBD1. Germline V gene lookup returns CDR1 MNHEY and CDR2 SMNVEV (reference sequence). V gave up 5 bases and J gave up 4 bases; unmatched junction bases: 10. This CDR3 is built from 15 residues.

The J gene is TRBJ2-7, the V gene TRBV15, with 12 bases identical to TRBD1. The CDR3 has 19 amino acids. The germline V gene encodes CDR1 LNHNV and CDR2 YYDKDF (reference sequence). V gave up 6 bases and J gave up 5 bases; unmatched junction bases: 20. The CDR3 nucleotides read TGTGCCACCAGTTATATCCGGGACAGGGGGCGAAGCATTCGGCACGAGCAGTACTTC. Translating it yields CATSYIRDRGRSIRHEQYF.

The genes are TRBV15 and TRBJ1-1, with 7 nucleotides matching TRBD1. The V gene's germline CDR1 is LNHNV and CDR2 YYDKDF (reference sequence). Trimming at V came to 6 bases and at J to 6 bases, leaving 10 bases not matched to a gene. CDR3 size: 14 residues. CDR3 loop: CATRRTGGGPEAFF. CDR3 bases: TGTGCCACCAGAAGGACAGGTGGCGGACCTGAAGCTTTCTTT.

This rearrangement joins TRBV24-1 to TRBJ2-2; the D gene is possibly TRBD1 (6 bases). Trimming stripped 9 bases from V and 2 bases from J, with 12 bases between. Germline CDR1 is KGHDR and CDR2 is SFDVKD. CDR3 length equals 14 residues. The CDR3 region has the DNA TGTGCCACCCGAGGACAGAGCAACACCGGGGAGCTGTTTTTT. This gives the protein CATRGQSNTGELFF.

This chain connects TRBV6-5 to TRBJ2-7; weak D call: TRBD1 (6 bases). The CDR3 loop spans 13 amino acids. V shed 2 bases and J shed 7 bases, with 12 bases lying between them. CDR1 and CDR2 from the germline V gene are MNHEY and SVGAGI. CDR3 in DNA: TGTGCCAGCAGTTACGGACAGCAATTTGAGCAGTACTTC. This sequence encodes CASSYGQQFEQYF.

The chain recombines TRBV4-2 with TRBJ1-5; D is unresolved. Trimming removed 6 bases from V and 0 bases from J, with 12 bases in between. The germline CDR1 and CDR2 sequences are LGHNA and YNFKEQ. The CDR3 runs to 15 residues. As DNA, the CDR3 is TGTGCCAGCAGTTCAAGGGTAGATAGCAATCAGCCCCAGCATTTT. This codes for CASSSRVDSNQPQHF.